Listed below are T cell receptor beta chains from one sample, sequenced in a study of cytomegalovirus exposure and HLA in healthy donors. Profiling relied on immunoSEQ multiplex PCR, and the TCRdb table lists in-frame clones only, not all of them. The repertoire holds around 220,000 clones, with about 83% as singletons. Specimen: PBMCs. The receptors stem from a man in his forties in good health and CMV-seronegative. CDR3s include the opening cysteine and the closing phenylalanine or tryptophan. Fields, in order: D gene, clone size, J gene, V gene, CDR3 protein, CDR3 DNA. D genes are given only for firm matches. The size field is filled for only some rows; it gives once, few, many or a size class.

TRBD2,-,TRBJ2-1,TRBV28,CASSWERGYNEQFF,TGTGCCAGCAGTTGGGAGCGGGGCTACAATGAGCAGTTCTTC
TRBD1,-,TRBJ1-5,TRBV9,CASSVDGQGNQPQHF,TGTGCCAGCAGCGTCGACGGACAGGGGAATCAGCCCCAGCATTTT
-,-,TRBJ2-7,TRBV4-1,CASSQDELDWNEQYF,TGCGCCAGCAGCCAAGATGAGCTGGACTGGAACGAGCAGTACTTC
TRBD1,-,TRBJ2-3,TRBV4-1,CASSQDHRPRGLRGDTQYF,TGCGCCAGCAGCCAAGATCATAGGCCGAGGGGGCTTCGAGGAGATACGCAGTATTTT
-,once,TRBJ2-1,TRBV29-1,CSAPWQDTYNEQFF,TGCAGCGCCCCTTGGCAGGACACCTACAATGAGCAGTTCTTC
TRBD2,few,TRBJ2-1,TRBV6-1,CASSELSGGEDEQFF,TGTGCCAGCAGTGAACTAAGCGGGGGGGAGGATGAGCAGTTCTTC
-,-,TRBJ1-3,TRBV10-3,CAISPWGTTNSGNTIYF,TGTGCCATCAGTCCATGGGGGACAACCAACTCTGGAAACACCATATATTTT
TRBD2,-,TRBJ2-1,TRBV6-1,CASSEGLGLAGNEQFF,TGTGCCAGCAGTGAAGGGCTAGGGCTAGCGGGAAATGAGCAGTTCTTC
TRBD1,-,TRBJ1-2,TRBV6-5,CASSPGQRNYGYTF,TGTGCCAGCAGTCCGGGACAGAGAAACTATGGCTACACCTTC
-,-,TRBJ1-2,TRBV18,CASSPQADGEYGYTF,TGTGCCAGCTCACCACAGGCGGACGGGGAGTATGGCTACACCTTC
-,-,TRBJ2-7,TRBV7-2,CASSLYYEQYF,TGTGCCAGCAGTCTATACTACGAGCAGTACTTC
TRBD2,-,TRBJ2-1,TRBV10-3,CAITRLAGGYNEQFF,TGTGCCATCACCCGACTAGCGGGAGGATACAATGAGCAGTTCTTC
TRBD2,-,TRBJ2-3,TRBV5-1,CASSLGAAGGTDTQYF,TGCGCCAGCAGCTTGGGTGCAGCGGGAGGCACAGATACGCAGTATTTT
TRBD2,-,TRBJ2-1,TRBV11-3,CASSLASGRARDNEQFF,TGTGCCAGCAGCTTAGCTAGCGGGAGGGCTAGGGACAATGAGCAGTTCTTC
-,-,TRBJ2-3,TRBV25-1,CASSGGTITDTQYF,TGTGCCAGCAGTGGCGGGACCATCACAGATACGCAGTATTTT
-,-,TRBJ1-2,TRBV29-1,CSVKRGINDGYTF,TGCAGCGTTAAGAGGGGGATTAACGATGGCTACACCTTC
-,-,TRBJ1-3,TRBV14,CASSRASSGNTIYF,TGTGCCAGCAGCCGAGCAAGCTCTGGAAACACCATATATTTT
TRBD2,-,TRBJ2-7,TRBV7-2,CASSFTSGDSYEQYF,TGTGCCAGCAGCTTCACTAGCGGGGACTCCTACGAGCAGTACTTC
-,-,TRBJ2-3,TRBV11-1,CASSLVSGGGTDTQYF,TGTGCCAGCAGCTTAGTTTCGGGCGGGGGCACAGATACGCAGTATTTT